A selection of T cell receptor beta chains follows, all from one sample in a study of shared clonotypes between healthy human individuals. The table came from immunoSEQ multiplex PCR; TCRdb's copy has only in-frame clones and leaves some out. The sample gives approximately 340,000 clones, approximately 79% of which show up once; around a tenth is in the top ten. The sample consisted of memory CD4+ T cells sorted from blood. All receptors come from a man aged 25-40 years in good health. The CDR3 runs from the conserved cysteine through the conserved F or W. The order of the fields is J gene, clone size, D gene, V gene, CDR3 protein, CDR3 DNA. The D gene is left open where the match is weak. For some rows the clone size is stated as once, few or many, or as a class when expanded; others skip it.

TRBJ2-3 | - | TRBD2 | TRBV9 | CASSPRGGVDTQYF | TGTGCCAGCAGCCCCCGGGGGGGGGTGGATACGCAGTATTTT
TRBJ2-3 | - | - | TRBV4-2 | CASSRTTDTQYF | TGTGCCAGCAGCCGAACCACAGATACGCAGTATTTT
TRBJ2-2 | many | - | TRBV14 | CASRPGGTGELFF | TGTGCCAGCAGGCCCGGAGGCACCGGGGAGCTGTTTTTT
TRBJ2-7 | - | - | TRBV5-1 | CASSYFSSGGLSGYEQYF | TGCGCCAGCAGCTATTTCTCTTCGGGCGGGCTGAGTGGTTATGAGCAGTACTTC
TRBJ2-3 | many | - | TRBV9 | CASSVLRDSLTTDTQYF | TGTGCCAGCAGCGTGTTGAGAGACAGTCTTACCACAGATACGCAGTATTTT
TRBJ2-7 | - | - | TRBV6-1 | CASSENINYEQYF | TGTGCCAGCAGTGAAAACATTAACTACGAGCAGTACTTC
TRBJ2-7 | once | - | TRBV5-6 | CASSLRRVASGEQYF | TGTGCCAGCAGCTTGCGTAGAGTGGCCAGCGGCGAGCAGTACTTC
TRBJ2-1 | - | - | TRBV25-1 | CASSHGGLAKMDEQFF | TGTGCCAGCAGTCATGGTGGGCTAGCGAAGATGGATGAGCAGTTCTTC
TRBJ1-5 | - | TRBD1 | TRBV7-9 | CASSHGQGGGGNQPQHF | TGTGCCAGCAGTCACGGACAGGGCGGAGGGGGCAATCAGCCCCAGCATTTT
TRBJ1-2 | - | - | TRBV6-1 | CASSESGTYGYTF | TGTGCCAGCAGTGAGTCAGGAACCTATGGCTACACCTTC
TRBJ2-1 | - | - | TRBV10-2 | CASSDTVGSNEQFF | TGCGCCAGCAGTGATACCGTCGGATCCAATGAGCAGTTCTTC
TRBJ1-5 | - | - | TRBV7-2 | CASSLLHSHNQPQHF | TGTGCCAGCAGCTTACTGCACAGCCACAATCAGCCCCAGCATTTT
TRBJ2-2 | - | TRBD2 | TRBV10-3 | CAIRRTSGANTGELFF | TGTGCCATCAGACGGACTAGCGGGGCGAACACCGGGGAGCTGTTTTTT
TRBJ2-5 | - | - | TRBV5-1 | CASSNQGGQETQYF | TGCGCCAGCAGCAACCAGGGAGGTCAAGAGACCCAGTACTTC
TRBJ2-7 | few | - | TRBV20-1 | CSARSNEQYF | TGCAGTGCTAGATCAAACGAGCAGTACTTC
TRBJ1-3 | - | TRBD1 | TRBV5-1 | CASSTGQAQNTIYF | TGCGCCAGCAGCACCGGACAGGCCCAAAACACCATATATTTT
TRBJ2-3 | - | TRBD2 | TRBV5-1 | CASSLELAGRDTQYF | TGCGCCAGCAGCTTGGAACTAGCGGGGCGAGATACGCAGTATTTT
TRBJ1-5 | - | - | TRBV7-2 | CASSFGSRNNQPQHF | TGTGCCAGCAGCTTCGGGTCCAGGAATAATCAGCCCCAGCATTTT
TRBJ2-3 | - | - | TRBV15 | CATGGYTDTQYF | TGTGCCACCGGGGGATACACAGATACGCAGTATTTT
TRBJ1-1 | - | - | TRBV25-1 | CASRPDRGGYTEAFF | TGTGCCAGCAGACCCGACCGGGGGGGGTACACTGAAGCTTTCTTT
TRBJ2-1 | once | TRBD2 | TRBV14 | CASSTGTSGYNEQFF | TGTGCCAGCAGCACCGGGACTAGCGGATACAATGAGCAGTTCTTC
TRBJ2-7 | - | - | TRBV2 | CASTFLREGEQYF | TGTGCCAGCACGTTCTTGAGGGAAGGCGAGCAGTACTTC
TRBJ2-3 | - | - | TRBV5-1 | CASSLARAGDTQYF | TGCGCCAGCAGCTTGGCCCGGGCCGGAGATACGCAGTATTTT
TRBJ2-3 | - | - | TRBV30 | CAWRLVTDTQYF | TGTGCCTGGAGGCTCGTCACAGATACGCAGTATTTT
TRBJ2-6 | few | - | TRBV11-2 | CASSLNVRFSGANVLTF | TGTGCCAGCAGCTTAAATGTGAGGTTCTCTGGGGCCAACGTCCTGACTTTC
TRBJ2-1 | few | TRBD2 | TRBV4-2 | CASSQGTSGSSYNEQFF | TGTGCCAGCAGCCAAGGGACTAGCGGGAGCTCCTACAATGAGCAGTTCTTC
TRBJ2-7 | - | - | TRBV7-9 | CASSLWDPSSYEQYF | TGTGCCAGCAGCTTGTGGGATCCGTCCTCCTACGAGCAGTACTTC
TRBJ2-2 | - | TRBD2 | TRBV2 | CASSGRGTGELFF | TGTGCCAGTAGCGGGAGGGGCACCGGGGAGCTGTTTTTT
TRBJ2-7 | - | TRBD2 | TRBV5-1 | CASSKGLAGGAGYEQYF | TGCGCCAGCAGCAAGGGACTAGCGGGAGGCGCGGGGTACGAGCAGTACTTC
TRBJ2-7 | many | - | TRBV5-1 | CASSFRGNEQYF | TGCGCCAGCAGCTTCAGGGGCAACGAGCAGTACTTC
TRBJ1-2 | - | - | TRBV7-9 | CASSPAQDYGYTF | TGTGCCAGCAGCCCCGCACAAGACTATGGCTACACCTTC
TRBJ1-1 | - | - | TRBV18 | CASSPPNTEAFF | TGTGCCAGCTCACCACCGAACACTGAAGCTTTCTTT
TRBJ2-1 | - | TRBD2 | TRBV18 | CASSLFSQGLGNYNEQFF | TGTGCCAGCTCGCTCTTTTCCCAGGGACTAGGAAATTACAATGAGCAGTTCTTC
TRBJ2-3 | - | - | TRBV11-2 | CASRGPSTDTQYF | TGTGCCAGCAGGGGACCAAGCACAGATACGCAGTATTTT
TRBJ2-5 | - | - | TRBV18 | CASSPLAQETQYF | TGTGCCAGCTCACCGCTGGCCCAAGAGACCCAGTACTTC
TRBJ2-3 | many | TRBD2 | TRBV30 | CAWSVWAGGSTDTQYF | TGTGCCTGGAGTGTCTGGGCGGGAGGTTCCACAGATACGCAGTATTTT
TRBJ1-3 | - | - | TRBV27 | CASSLRSNSGNTIYF | TGTGCCAGCAGTTTAAGGTCGAACTCTGGAAACACCATATATTTT
TRBJ1-2 | - | TRBD1 | TRBV29-1 | CSVQGQGASNYGYTF | TGCAGCGTCCAAGGACAGGGAGCCTCTAACTATGGCTACACCTTC
TRBJ2-5 | once | - | TRBV7-2 | CASSFLPQETQYF | TGTGCCAGCAGCTTCCTACCCCAAGAGACCCAGTACTTC
TRBJ2-5 | - | TRBD1 | TRBV29-1 | CSATRDRGRETQYF | TGCAGCGCAACCCGGGACAGGGGTCGGGAGACCCAGTACTTC
TRBJ2-5 | once | TRBD1 | TRBV7-9 | CASSSGGQATETQYF | TGTGCCAGCAGCTCAGGGGGACAGGCTACGGAGACCCAGTACTTC
TRBJ2-4 | - | - | TRBV15 | CATSRDRRDIQYF | TGTGCCACCAGCAGAGATCGTAGGGACATTCAGTACTTC
TRBJ2-1 | - | - | TRBV11-3 | CANSPLRRDEQFF | TGTGCCAACAGCCCTCTCCGCCGCGATGAGCAGTTCTTC
TRBJ2-2 | - | TRBD1 | TRBV5-1 | CASSPGTANTGELFF | TGCGCCAGCAGCCCCGGGACAGCGAACACCGGGGAGCTGTTTTTT
TRBJ1-4 | few | - | TRBV5-1 | CASKDLLNEKLFF | TGCGCCAGCAAGGACCTCCTGAATGAAAAACTGTTTTTT
TRBJ2-7 | - | TRBD2 | TRBV28 | CASSPRLASTYEQYF | TGTGCCAGCAGTCCCCGACTAGCTTCAACCTACGAGCAGTACTTC
TRBJ2-7 | - | TRBD1 | TRBV19 | CASSPSGGYYSYEQYF | TGTGCCAGTAGTCCCTCAGGGGGCTATTACTCCTACGAGCAGTACTTC
TRBJ2-3 | - | TRBD1 | TRBV11-2 | CASSFGQGAVTDTQYF | TGTGCCAGCAGCTTCGGACAGGGGGCAGTCACAGATACGCAGTATTTT
TRBJ2-5 | once | - | TRBV6-1 | CASNPGSWETQYF | TGTGCCAGCAACCCAGGGTCCTGGGAGACCCAGTACTTC
TRBJ2-2 | many | TRBD2 | TRBV11-2 | CASSRGLASTGELFF | TGTGCCAGCAGCCGCGGACTAGCTTCCACCGGGGAGCTGTTTTTT
TRBJ2-4 | - | - | TRBV19 | CASSHAGRDIQYF | TGTGCCAGTAGTCATGCAGGGAGAGACATTCAGTACTTC
TRBJ2-7 | - | TRBD2 | TRBV5-1 | CASSFTGTRDYEQYF | TGCGCCAGCAGCTTCACCGGGACTAGGGACTACGAGCAGTACTTC
TRBJ2-2 | - | - | TRBV7-2 | CASSLGRMAGELFF | TGTGCCAGCAGCTTAGGGAGGATGGCCGGGGAGCTGTTTTTT
TRBJ1-1 | - | - | TRBV28 | CASSLSFEAFF | TGTGCCAGCAGTCTTTCTTTTGAAGCTTTCTTT
TRBJ2-1 | few | TRBD2 | TRBV5-1 | CASSSPSSGRSRGSAYNEQFF | TGCGCCAGCAGCTCCCCCTCTAGCGGGAGAAGCCGCGGATCCGCCTACAATGAGCAGTTCTTC